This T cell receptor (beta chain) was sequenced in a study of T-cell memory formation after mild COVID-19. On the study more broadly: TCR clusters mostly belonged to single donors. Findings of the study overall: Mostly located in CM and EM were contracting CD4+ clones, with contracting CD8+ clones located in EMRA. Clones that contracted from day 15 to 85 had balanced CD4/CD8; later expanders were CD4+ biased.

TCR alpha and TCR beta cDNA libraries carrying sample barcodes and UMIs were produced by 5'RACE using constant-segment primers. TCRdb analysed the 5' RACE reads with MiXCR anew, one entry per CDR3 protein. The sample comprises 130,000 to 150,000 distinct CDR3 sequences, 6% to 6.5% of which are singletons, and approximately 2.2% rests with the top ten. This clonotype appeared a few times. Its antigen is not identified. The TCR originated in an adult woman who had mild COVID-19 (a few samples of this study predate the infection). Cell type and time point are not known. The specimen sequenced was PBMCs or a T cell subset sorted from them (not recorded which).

The CDR3 is CASSLALAGTTDTQYF. The CDR3 nucleotides are TGTGCCAGCAGCTTGGCCTTAGCGGGGACCACAGATACGCAGTATTTT. The V call is TRBV5-4, the J call TRBJ2-3; 8 bases line up with TRBD2. This CDR3 is built from 16 residues. V shed 0 bases and J 2 bases; nucleotides not matched to a gene: 5. Germline V CDR1 and CDR2: SGHNT, YYREEE (reference sequence). The whole variable domain, remainder taken from reference TRBV5-4 and TRBJ2-3, is ETGVTQSPTHLIKTRGQQVTLRCSSQSGHNTVSWYQQALGQGPQFIFQYYREEENGRGNFPPRFSGLQFPNYSSELNVNALELDDSALYLCASSLALAGTTDTQYFGPGTRLTVL.